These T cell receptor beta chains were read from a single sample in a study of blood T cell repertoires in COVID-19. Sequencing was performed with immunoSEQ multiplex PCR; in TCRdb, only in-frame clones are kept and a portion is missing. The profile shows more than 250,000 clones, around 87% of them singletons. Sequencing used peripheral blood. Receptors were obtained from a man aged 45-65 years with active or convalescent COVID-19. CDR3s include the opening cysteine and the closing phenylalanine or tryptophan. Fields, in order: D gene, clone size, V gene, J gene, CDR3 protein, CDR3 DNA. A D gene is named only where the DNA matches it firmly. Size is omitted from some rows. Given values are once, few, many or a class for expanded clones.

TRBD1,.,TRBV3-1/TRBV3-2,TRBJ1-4,CASSQFSRDRAPSTNEKLFF,TGTGCCAGCAGCCAATTCTCCCGGGACAGGGCGCCCTCAACTAATGAAAAACTGTTTTTT
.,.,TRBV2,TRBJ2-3,CASSVGTDTQYF,TGTGCCAGCAGTGTAGGCACAGATACGCAGTATTTT
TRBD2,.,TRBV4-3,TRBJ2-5,CASSQDRRGGEETQYF,TGCGCCAGCAGCCAAGATAGGCGGGGGGGCGAGGAGACCCAGTACTTC
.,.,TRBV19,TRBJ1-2,CASSRTWESNYGYTF,TGTGCCAGTAGTAGGACGTGGGAGTCTAACTATGGCTACACCTTC
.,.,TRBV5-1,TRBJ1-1,CASSFRGEETEAFF,TGCGCCAGCAGCTTTAGGGGTGAGGAAACTGAAGCTTTCTTT
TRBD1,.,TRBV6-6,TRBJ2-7,CASGARGLDEQYF,TGTGCCAGCGGGGCCAGGGGGCTTGACGAGCAGTACTTC
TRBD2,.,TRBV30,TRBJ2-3,CAWSAGTSGGRTDTQYF,TGTGCCTGGAGTGCCGGGACTAGCGGGGGACGCACAGATACGCAGTATTTT
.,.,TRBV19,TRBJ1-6,CASSIDGQGWNSPLHF,TGTGCCAGTAGTATAGACGGGCAGGGATGGAATTCACCCCTCCACTTT
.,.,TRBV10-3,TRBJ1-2,CAISTQGANGYTF,TGTGCCATCAGCACCCAGGGTGCGAATGGCTACACCTTC
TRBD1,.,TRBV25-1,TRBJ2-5,CASSRQGRQTQYF,TGTGCCAGCAGCAGACAGGGCAGACAGACCCAGTACTTC
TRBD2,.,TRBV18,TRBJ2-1,CASSPNIAGGTYNEQFF,TGTGCCAGCTCACCGAATATAGCGGGGGGGACTTACAATGAGCAGTTCTTC
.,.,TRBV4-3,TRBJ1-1,CASSQLQGNTEAFF,TGCGCCAGCAGCCAATTACAGGGGAACACTGAAGCTTTCTTT
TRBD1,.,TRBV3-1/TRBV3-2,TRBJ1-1,CASSPATGGTEAFF,TGTGCCAGCAGCCCTGCTACAGGGGGCACTGAAGCTTTCTTT
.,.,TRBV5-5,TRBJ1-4,CASSLRQGYTNEKLFF,TGTGCCAGCAGCTTAAGGCAGGGGTACACTAATGAAAAACTGTTTTTT
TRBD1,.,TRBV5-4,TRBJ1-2,CASSPPGGIYGYTF,TGTGCCAGCAGCCCTCCAGGGGGTATCTATGGCTACACCTTC
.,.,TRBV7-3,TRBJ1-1,CASSLGGGAPGDTEAFF,TGTGCCAGCAGCTTAGGTGGGGGGGCCCCCGGTGACACTGAAGCTTTCTTT
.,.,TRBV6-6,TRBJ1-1,CASSSAGATEAFF,TGTGCCAGCAGCTCCGCGGGGGCCACTGAAGCTTTCTTT
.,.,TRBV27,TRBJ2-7,CASSLRAGSEQYF,TGTGCCAGCAGTTTGCGCGCCGGGAGCGAGCAGTACTTC
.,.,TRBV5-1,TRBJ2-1,CASSLMGATYNEQFF,TGCGCCAGCAGCTTGATGGGGGCGACCTACAATGAGCAGTTCTTC
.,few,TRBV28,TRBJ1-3,CASQPPGTGNTIYF,TGTGCCAGCCAACCCCCCGGGACTGGAAACACCATATATTTT
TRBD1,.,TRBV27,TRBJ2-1,CASMFRTGIYNEQFF,TGTGCCAGCATGTTTAGGACAGGGATTTACAATGAGCAGTTCTTC
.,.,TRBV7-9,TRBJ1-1,CASSLVLSSSTEAFF,TGTGCCAGCAGCTTAGTGTTGTCCTCGAGCACTGAAGCTTTCTTT
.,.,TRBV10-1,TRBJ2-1,CASSEGSWAGLRNEQFF,TGCGCCAGCAGTGAAGGGAGCTGGGCGGGACTGCGGAATGAGCAGTTCTTC
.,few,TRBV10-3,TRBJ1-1,CAIRVTGMDTEAFF,TGTGCCATCAGGGTAACAGGGATGGACACTGAAGCTTTCTTT
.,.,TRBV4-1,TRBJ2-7,CASSQPRTSPYEQYF,TGCGCCAGCAGTCAGCCGAGGACTTCCCCCTACGAGCAGTACTTC
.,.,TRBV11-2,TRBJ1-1,CASSPRNLNTEAFF,TGTGCCAGCAGCCCGAGGAACCTGAACACTGAAGCTTTCTTT
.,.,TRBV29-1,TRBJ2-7,CSVEGVRGTYEQYF,TGCAGCGTTGAAGGGGTTAGGGGTACCTACGAGCAGTACTTC
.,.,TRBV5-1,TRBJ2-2,CASRVPGVGTGELFF,TGCGCCAGCAGGGTACCGGGAGTGGGCACCGGGGAGCTGTTTTTT
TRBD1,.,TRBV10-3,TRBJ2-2,CAISTGATGELFF,TGTGCCATCAGTACAGGGGCGACCGGGGAGCTGTTTTTT
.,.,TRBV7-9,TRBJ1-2,CASSFGISGGYTF,TGTGCCAGCAGCTTCGGGATCAGTGGCGGCTACACCTTC
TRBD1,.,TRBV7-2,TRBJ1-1,CASSSRDRGYTEAFF,TGTGCCAGCAGCTCCCGGGACAGGGGTTATACTGAAGCTTTCTTT
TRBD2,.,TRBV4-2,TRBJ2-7,CASSQESGANYEQYF,TGTGCCAGCAGCCAAGAGAGCGGGGCTAACTACGAGCAGTACTTC
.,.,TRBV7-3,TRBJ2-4,CASSPATTPQYF,TGTGCCAGCAGCCCTGCAACTACGCCTCAGTACTTC
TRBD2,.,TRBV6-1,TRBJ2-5,CASSEGAWRGVLNQETQYF,TGTGCCAGCAGCGAAGGCGCCTGGCGGGGGGTCCTTAATCAAGAGACCCAGTACTTC
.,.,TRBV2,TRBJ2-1,CASSRDIDNEQFF,TGTGCCAGCAGCCGGGACATTGACAATGAGCAGTTCTTC
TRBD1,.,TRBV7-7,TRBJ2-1,CASSSGTGAHEQFF,TGTGCCAGCAGTTCCGGGACAGGGGCCCATGAGCAGTTCTTC
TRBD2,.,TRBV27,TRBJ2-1,CASSFREGDEQFF,TGTGCCAGCAGTTTCAGGGAGGGAGATGAGCAGTTCTTC
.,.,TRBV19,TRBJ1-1,CASSSAGSTEAFF,TGTGCCAGTAGTTCGGCCGGGAGCACTGAAGCTTTCTTT
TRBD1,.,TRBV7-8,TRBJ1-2,CASSREDRVSTF,TGTGCCAGCAGCCGCGAGGACAGGGTCTCAACCTTC